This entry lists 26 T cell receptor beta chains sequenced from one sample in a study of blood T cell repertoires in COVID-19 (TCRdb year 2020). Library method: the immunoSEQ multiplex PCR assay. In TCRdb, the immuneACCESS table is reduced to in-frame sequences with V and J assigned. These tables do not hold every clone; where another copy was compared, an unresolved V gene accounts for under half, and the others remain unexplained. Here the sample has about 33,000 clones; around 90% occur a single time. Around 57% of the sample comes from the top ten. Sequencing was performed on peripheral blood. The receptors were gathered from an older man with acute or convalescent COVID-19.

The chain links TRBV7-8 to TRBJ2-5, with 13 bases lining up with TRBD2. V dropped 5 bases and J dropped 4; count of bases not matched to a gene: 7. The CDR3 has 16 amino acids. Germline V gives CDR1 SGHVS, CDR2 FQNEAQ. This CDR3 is CASSLKLAGGGETQYF. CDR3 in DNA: TGTGCCAGCAGCCTCAAACTAGCGGGAGGGGGAGAGACCCAGTACTTC.

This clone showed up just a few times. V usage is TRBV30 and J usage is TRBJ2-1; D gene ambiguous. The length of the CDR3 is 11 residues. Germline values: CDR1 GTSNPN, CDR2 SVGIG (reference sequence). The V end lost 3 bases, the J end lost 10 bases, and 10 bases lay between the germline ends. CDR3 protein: CAWSRQSEQFF. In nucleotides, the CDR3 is TGTGCCTGGAGCCGCCAGTCAGAGCAGTTCTTC. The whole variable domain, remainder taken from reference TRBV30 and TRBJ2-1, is SQTIHQWPATLVQPVGSPLSLECTVEGTSNPNLYWYRQAAGRGLQLLFYSVGIGQISSEVPQNLSASRPQDRQFILSSKKLLLSDSGFYLCAWSRQSEQFFGPGTRLTVL.

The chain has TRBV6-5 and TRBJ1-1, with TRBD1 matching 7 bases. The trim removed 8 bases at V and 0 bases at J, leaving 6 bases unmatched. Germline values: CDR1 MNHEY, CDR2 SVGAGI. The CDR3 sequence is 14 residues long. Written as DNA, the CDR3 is TGTGCCAGCGGGGTAGGGACAGTGAACACTGAAGCTTTCTTT. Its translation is CASGVGTVNTEAFF.

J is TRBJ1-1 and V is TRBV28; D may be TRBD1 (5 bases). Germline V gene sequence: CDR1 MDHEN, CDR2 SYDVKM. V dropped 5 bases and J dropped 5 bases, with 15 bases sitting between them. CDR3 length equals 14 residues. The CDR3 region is CASSPTGGETEAFF. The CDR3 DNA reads TGTGCCAGCAGTCCTACTGGGGGGGAGACTGAAGCTTTCTTT.

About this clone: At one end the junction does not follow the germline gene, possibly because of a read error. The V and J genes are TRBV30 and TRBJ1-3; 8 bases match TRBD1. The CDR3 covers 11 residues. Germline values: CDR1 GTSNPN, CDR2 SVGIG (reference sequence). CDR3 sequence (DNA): TGTGCCGCAAATGGCATGGACAGGGAGGAATTT. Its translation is CAANGMDREEF. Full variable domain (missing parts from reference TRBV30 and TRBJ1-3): SQTIHQWPATLVQPVGSPLSLECTVEGTSNPNLYWYRQAAGRGLQLLFYSVGIGQISSEVPQNLSASRPQDRQFILSSKKLLLSDSGFYLCAANGMDREEFGEGSWLTVV.

CDR3 amino acids: CASTLQGRRETQYF. CDR3 coding DNA: TGCGCCAGCACCTTACAGGGGAGAAGAGAGACCCAGTACTTC. This chain connects TRBV5-1 to TRBJ2-5; 7 bases fit TRBD1. This CDR3 contains 14 residues. J was trimmed by 4 bases and V by 6 bases; bases with no gene match: 9. CDR1 SGHRS and CDR2 YFSETQ come from the germline V gene.

The CDR3 here is CASNSAGTVQYF. The CDR3 DNA sequence: TGTGCCAGTAACTCGGCAGGTACGGTTCAGTACTTC. The genes are TRBV19 and TRBJ2-4; no clear D gene. The CDR3 runs 12 residues. The germline V gene has CDR1 LNHDA and CDR2 SQIVND (reference sequence). Trimming stripped 7 bases from V and 11 bases from J, with 15 bases between.

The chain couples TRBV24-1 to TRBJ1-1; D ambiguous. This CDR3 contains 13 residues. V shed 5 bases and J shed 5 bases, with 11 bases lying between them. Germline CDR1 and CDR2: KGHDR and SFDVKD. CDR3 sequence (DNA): TGTGCCACCAGTGGCCCGGAGTCGACTGAAGCTTTCTTT. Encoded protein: CATSGPESTEAFF.

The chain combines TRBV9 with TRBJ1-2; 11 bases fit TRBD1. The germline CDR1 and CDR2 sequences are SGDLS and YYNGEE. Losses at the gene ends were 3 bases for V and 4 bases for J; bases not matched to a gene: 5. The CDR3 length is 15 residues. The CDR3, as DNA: TGTGCCAGCAGCGGGGGGACAGGGGGAGTCTATGGCTACACCTTC. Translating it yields CASSGGTGGVYGYTF.

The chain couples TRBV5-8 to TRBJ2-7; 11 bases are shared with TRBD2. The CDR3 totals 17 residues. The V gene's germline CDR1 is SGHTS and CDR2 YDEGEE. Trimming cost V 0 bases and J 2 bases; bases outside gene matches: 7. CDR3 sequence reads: CASSLARGLAETYEQYF. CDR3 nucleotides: TGTGCCAGCAGCTTGGCCAGGGGACTAGCGGAGACCTACGAGCAGTACTTC.

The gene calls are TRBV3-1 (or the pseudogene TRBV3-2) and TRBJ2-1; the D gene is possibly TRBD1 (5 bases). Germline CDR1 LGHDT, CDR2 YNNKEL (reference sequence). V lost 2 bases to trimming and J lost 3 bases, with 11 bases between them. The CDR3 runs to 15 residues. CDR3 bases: TGTGCCAGCAGCCAAAGGGGCAGGGTCTACAATGAGCAGTTCTTC. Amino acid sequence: CASSQRGRVYNEQFF.

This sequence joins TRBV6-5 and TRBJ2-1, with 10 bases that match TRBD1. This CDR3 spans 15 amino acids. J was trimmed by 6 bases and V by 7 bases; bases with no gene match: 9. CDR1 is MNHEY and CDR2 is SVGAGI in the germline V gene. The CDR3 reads CASTPPGQGPNEQFF. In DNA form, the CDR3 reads TGTGCCAGCACACCCCCGGGACAGGGGCCCAATGAGCAGTTCTTC.

The CDR3 coding sequence is TGTGCCAGCAGCCCTTACTTCTGGAGCGAAACCGGGGAGCTGTTTTTT. The encoded protein is CASSPYFWSETGELFF. The chain combines TRBV3-1 (or the pseudogene TRBV3-2) with TRBJ2-2; no reliable D call. This CDR3 has 16 amino acids. Germline V gene lookup returns CDR1 LGHDT and CDR2 YNNKEL (reference sequence). Trimming stripped 4 bases from V and 5 bases from J, with 17 bases between.

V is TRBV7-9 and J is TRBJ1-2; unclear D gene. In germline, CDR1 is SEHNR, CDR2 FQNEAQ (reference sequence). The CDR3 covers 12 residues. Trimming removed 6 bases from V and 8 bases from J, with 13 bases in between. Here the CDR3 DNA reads TGTGCCAGCAGGGCGGGAGGTGAGGGCTACACCTTC. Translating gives CASRAGGEGYTF.

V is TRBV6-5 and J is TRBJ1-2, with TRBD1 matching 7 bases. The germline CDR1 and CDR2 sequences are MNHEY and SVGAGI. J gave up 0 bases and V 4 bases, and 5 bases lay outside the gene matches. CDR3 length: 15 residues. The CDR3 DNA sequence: TGTGCCAGCAGTTTCCGAGACAGGGCTAACTATGGCTACACCTTC. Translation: CASSFRDRANYGYTF.

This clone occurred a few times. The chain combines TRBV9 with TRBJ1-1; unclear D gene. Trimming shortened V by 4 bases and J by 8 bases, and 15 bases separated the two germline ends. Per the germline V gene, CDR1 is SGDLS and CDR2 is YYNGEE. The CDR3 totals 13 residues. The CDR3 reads CASSPRPFEEAFF. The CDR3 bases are TGTGCCAGCAGCCCCCGCCCCTTTGAGGAAGCTTTCTTT.

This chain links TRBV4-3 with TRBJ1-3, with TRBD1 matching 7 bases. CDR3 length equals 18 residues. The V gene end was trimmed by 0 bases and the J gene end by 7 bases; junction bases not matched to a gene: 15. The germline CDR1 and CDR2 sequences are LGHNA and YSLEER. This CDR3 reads CASSQDLGTVTPRNTIYF. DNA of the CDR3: TGCGCCAGCAGCCAAGATCTCGGGACAGTCACACCTCGGAACACCATATATTTT.

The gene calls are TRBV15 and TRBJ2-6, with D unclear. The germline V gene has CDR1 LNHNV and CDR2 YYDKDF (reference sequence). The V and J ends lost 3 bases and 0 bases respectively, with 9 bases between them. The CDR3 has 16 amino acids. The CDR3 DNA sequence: TGTGCCACCAGCAGGGAAGACATCTCTGGGGCCAACGTCCTGACTTTC. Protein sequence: CATSREDISGANVLTF.

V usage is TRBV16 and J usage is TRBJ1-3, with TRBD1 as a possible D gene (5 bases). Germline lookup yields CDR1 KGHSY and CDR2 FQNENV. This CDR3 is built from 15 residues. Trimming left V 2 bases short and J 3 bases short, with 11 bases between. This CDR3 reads CASSQSTGGGNTIYF. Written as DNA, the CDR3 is TGTGCCAGCAGCCAAAGCACAGGCGGTGGAAACACCATATATTTT.

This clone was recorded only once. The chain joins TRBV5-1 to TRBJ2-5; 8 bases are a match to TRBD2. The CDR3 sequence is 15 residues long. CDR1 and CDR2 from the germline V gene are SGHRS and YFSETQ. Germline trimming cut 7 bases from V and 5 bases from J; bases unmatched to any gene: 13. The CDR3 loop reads CASFLARGGRETQYF. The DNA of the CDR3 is TGCGCCAGCTTCCTGGCTCGGGGGGGCCGGGAGACCCAGTACTTC.

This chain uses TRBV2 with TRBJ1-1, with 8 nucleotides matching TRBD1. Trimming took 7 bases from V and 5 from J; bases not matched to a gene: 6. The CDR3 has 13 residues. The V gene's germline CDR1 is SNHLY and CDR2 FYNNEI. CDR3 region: CASTRTGMTEAFF. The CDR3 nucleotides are TGTGCCAGCACCCGGACAGGGATGACTGAAGCTTTCTTT.

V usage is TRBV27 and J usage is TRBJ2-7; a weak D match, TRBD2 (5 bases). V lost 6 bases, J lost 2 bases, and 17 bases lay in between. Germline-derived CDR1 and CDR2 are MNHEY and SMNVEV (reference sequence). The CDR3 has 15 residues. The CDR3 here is CASRRTIFGTYEQYF. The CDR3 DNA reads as TGTGCCAGCAGGCGGACGATATTCGGGACCTACGAGCAGTACTTC.

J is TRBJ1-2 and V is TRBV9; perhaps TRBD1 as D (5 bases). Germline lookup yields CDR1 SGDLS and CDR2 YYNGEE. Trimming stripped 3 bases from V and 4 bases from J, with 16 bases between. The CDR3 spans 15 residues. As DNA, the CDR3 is TGTGCCAGCAGCGCCGGACACGCCGGCGGCTATGGCTACACCTTC. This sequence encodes CASSAGHAGGYGYTF.

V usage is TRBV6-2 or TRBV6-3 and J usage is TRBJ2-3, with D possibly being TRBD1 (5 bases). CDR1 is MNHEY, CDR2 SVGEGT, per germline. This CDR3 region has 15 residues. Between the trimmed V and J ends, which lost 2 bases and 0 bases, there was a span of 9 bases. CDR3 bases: TGTGCCAGCAGTTACCGACAGCGTAGCACAGATACGCAGTATTTT. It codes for CASSYRQRSTDTQYF.

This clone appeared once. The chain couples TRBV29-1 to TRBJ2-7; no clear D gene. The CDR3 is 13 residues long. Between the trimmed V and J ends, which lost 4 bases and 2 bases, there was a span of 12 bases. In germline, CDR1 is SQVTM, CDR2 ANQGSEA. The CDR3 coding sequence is TGCAGCGTTGTTCTACGTAATACCTACGAGCAGTACTTC. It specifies CSVVLRNTYEQYF.

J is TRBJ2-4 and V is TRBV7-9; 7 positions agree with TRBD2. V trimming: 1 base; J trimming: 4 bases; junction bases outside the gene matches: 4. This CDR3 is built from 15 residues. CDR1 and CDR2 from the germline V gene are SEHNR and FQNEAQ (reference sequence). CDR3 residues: CASSLGGSFKNIQYF. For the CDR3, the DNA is TGTGCCAGCAGCTTAGGCGGGAGTTTTAAAAACATTCAGTACTTC.